Sequencing of this T cell receptor (beta chain) was carried out in a study of shared clonotypes between healthy human individuals. General observations from the study: The study sampled only blood, and tissue repertoires likely differ.

TCRdb's copy holds only in-frame clones and misses some; the assay was immunoSEQ multiplex PCR. Among approximately 100,000 clones, 65% to 75% were seen once, and the ten largest hold approximately 23%. The length of the CDR3 is 14 residues. Looked up from germline, CDR1 is MNHEY and CDR2 is SMNVEV (reference sequence). The germline V and J ends were trimmed by 0 bases and 6 bases, with 10 bases remaining between them. On this clone: What it recognizes is unknown.

Sequencing used memory CD8+ T cells sorted from blood. Subset indicated: CD45RO+ cells pooled with CCR7-negative TemRA cells. This chain uses TRBV27 with TRBJ2-3, with a weak D call TRBD2 (5 bases). The origin of this receptor is a woman in her thirties in good health. The CDR3 DNA is TGTGCCAGCAGTTTATCGGCAACTAGGGATACGCAGTATTTT. It yields the protein CASSLSATRDTQYF.